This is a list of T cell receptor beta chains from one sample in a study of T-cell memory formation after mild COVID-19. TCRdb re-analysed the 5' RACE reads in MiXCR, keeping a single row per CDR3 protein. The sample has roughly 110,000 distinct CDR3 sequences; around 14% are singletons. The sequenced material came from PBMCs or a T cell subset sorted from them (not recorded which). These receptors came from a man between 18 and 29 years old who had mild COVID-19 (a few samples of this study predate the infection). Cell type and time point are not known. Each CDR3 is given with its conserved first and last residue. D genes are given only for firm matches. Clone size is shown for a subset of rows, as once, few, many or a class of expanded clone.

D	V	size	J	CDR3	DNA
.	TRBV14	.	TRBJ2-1	CASSPPGAGQEQFF	TGTGCCAGCAGCCCCCCCGGGGCCGGGCAAGAGCAGTTCTTC
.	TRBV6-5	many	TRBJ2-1	CASSYQEANEQFF	TGTGCCAGCAGTTACCAGGAGGCGAATGAGCAGTTCTTC
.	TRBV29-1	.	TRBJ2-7	CSAVRRGYEQYF	TGCAGCGCCGTGAGGAGGGGCTACGAGCAGTACTTC
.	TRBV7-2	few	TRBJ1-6	CASSLAGPSSYNSPLHF	TGTGCCAGCAGCTTAGCTGGACCGAGCTCCTATAATTCACCCCTCCACTTT
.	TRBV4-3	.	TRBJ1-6	CASSQDRNSPLHF	TGCGCCAGCAGCCAGGACAGAAATTCACCCCTCCACTTT
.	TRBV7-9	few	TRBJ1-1	CASSSGRPEAFF	TGTGCCAGCAGCTCGGGGAGGCCTGAAGCTTTCTTT
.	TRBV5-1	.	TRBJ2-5	CASSLGGSRTQENQYF	TGCGCCAGCAGCTTGGGGGGCAGCAGAACCCAAGAGAACCAGTACTTC
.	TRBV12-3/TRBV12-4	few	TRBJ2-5	CASSLEQVGQETQYF	TGTGCCAGCAGTTTAGAACAGGTGGGCCAAGAGACCCAGTACTTC
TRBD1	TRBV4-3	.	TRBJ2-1	CASSKYRGTYNEQFF	TGCGCCAGCAGCAAATACAGGGGAACCTACAATGAGCAGTTCTTC
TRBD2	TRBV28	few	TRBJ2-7	CASSLLIAGGQYEQYF	TGTGCCAGCAGTTTACTTATAGCGGGGGGGCAATACGAGCAGTACTTC
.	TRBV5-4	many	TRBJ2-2	CASSFSGELFF	TGTGCCAGCAGCTTCTCCGGGGAGCTGTTTTTT
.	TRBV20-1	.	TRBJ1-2	CSARTLSNYGYTF	TGCAGTGCAAGGACACTCTCTAACTATGGCTACACCTTC
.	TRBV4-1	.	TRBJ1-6	CASSQDAGVGSPLHF	TGCGCCAGCAGCCAAGATGCTGGGGTAGGATCACCCCTCCACTTT
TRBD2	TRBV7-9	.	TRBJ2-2	CASSLSGVNTGELFF	TGTGCCAGCAGCCTCAGCGGGGTGAACACCGGGGAGCTGTTTTTT
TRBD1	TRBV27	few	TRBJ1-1	CASWTGWNTEAFF	TGTGCCAGCTGGACAGGCTGGAACACTGAAGCTTTCTTT
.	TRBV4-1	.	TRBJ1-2	CASSQAPQTNYGYTF	TGCGCCAGCAGCCAGGCTCCCCAAACTAACTATGGCTACACCTTC
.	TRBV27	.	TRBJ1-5	CASSLSSLGNQPQHF	TGTGCCAGCAGTTTGAGTTCGTTGGGCAATCAGCCCCAGCATTTT
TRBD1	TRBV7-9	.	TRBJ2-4	CASSDGQGAPLAKNIQYF	TGTGCCAGCAGCGATGGACAGGGGGCGCCCCTGGCCAAAAACATTCAGTACTTC
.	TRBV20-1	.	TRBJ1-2	CSARGRANYGYTF	TGCAGTGCTAGAGGACGAGCTAACTATGGCTACACCTTC
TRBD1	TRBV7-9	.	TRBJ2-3	CASSPRQGARDTQYF	TGTGCCAGCAGCCCCAGACAGGGGGCGCGAGATACGCAGTATTTT
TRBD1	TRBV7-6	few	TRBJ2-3	CASSFPASGQGTDTQYF	TGTGCCAGCAGCTTCCCCGCTTCGGGACAGGGGACAGATACGCAGTATTTT
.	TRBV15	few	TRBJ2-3	CATSRAQWGANTQYF	TGTGCCACCAGCAGGGCCCAGTGGGGGGCCAATACGCAGTATTTT
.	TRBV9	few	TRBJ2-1	CASSVGAGTEQFF	TGTGCCAGCAGCGTAGGGGCAGGGACTGAGCAGTTCTTC
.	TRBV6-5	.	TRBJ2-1	CASSYSTQGNNEQFF	TGTGCCAGCAGTTACTCGACTCAGGGTAACAATGAGCAGTTCTTC
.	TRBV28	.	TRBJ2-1	CASRGRGRDEQFF	TGTGCCAGCAGGGGCCGGGGGAGAGATGAGCAGTTCTTC
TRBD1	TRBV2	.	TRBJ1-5	CASKLTGTQPQHF	TGTGCCAGCAAGCTGACAGGGACTCAGCCCCAGCATTTT
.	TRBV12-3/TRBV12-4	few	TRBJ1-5	CASSFYNQPQHF	TGTGCCAGCAGTTTCTACAATCAGCCCCAGCATTTT
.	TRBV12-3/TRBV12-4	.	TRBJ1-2	CASSLWSVSSYGYTF	TGTGCCAGCAGTTTATGGTCGGTCAGCTCCTATGGCTACACCTTC
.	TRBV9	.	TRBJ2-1	CASSVGLEGVVHNEQFF	TGTGCCAGCAGCGTAGGGTTGGAGGGGGTTGTCCACAATGAGCAGTTCTTC
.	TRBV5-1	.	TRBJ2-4	CASSPRTRNAKNIQYF	TGCGCCAGCAGCCCCCGGACCAGGAACGCCAAAAACATTCAGTACTTC
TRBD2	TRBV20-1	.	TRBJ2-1	CSARPIAGGPNEQFF	TGCAGTGCTAGACCCATAGCGGGGGGCCCTAATGAGCAGTTCTTC
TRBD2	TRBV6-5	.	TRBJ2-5	CASSLTSGGRQETQYF	TGTGCCAGCAGCCTCACTAGCGGGGGGCGCCAAGAGACCCAGTACTTC
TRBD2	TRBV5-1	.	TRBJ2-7	CASSVTSGASYEQYF	TGCGCCAGCAGCGTAACTAGCGGCGCCTCCTACGAGCAGTACTTC
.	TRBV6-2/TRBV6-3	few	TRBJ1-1	CASRPKRVNTEAFF	TGTGCCAGCAGACCGAAGCGGGTGAACACTGAAGCTTTCTTT
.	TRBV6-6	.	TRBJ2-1	CASSYSKNEQFF	TGTGCCAGCAGTTACTCGAAGAATGAGCAGTTCTTC
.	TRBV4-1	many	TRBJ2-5	CASSQEGREETQYF	TGCGCCAGCAGCCAAGAGGGCAGGGAAGAGACCCAGTACTTC
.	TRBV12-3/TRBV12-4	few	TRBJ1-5	CASSLGFGGNQPQHF	TGTGCCAGCAGTTTAGGTTTCGGTGGCAATCAGCCCCAGCATTTT
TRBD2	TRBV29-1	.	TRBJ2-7	CSVRTSGYEQYF	TGCAGCGTACGGACTAGCGGTTACGAGCAGTACTTC
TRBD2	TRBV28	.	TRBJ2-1	CASSPRLAREQFF	TGTGCCAGCAGCCCTAGACTAGCCCGGGAGCAGTTCTTC
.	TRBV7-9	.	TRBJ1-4	CASSLGRTRGEKLFF	TGTGCCAGCAGCTTAGGACGGACACGCGGGGAAAAACTGTTTTTT
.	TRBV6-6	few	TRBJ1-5	CASSLIPTGRNQPQHF	TGTGCCAGCAGTCTCATCCCGACAGGACGAAATCAGCCCCAGCATTTT
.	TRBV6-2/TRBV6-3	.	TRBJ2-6	CASSYSWAGANVLTF	TGTGCCAGCAGTTACTCATGGGCTGGGGCCAACGTCCTGACTTTC
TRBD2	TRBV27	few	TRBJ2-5	CACGPGGYAQYF	TGTGCCTGTGGGCCGGGGGGGTACGCCCAGTACTTC
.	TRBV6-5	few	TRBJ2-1	CASSSNRDTYNEQFF	TGTGCCAGCAGTTCAAACCGGGACACGTACAATGAGCAGTTCTTC
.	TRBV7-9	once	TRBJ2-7	CASSLTSAGYKYEQYF	TGTGCCAGCAGCTTGACCTCAGCCGGGTATAAGTACGAGCAGTACTTC
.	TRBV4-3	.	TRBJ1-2	CASSQDLTSHGYTF	TGCGCCAGCAGCCAGGACTTGACATCCCACGGCTACACCTTC
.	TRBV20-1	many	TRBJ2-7	CSASTGSYEQYF	TGCAGTGCTAGCACGGGGTCCTACGAGCAGTACTTC
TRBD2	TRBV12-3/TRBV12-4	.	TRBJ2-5	CATAGGTGVQETQYF	TGTGCCACAGCGGGAGGGACGGGGGTCCAAGAGACCCAGTACTTC
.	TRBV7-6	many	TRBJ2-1	CASSPSTGDYYNEQFF	TGTGCCAGCAGCCCGAGCACAGGGGACTACTACAATGAGCAGTTCTTC
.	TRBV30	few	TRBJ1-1	CAWSEDPQRYTEAFF	TGTGCCTGGTCCGAGGACCCCCAGAGGTACACTGAAGCTTTCTTT
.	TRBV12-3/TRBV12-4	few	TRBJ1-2	CASSFDNSGYTF	TGTGCCAGCAGTTTTGACAATTCTGGCTACACCTTC
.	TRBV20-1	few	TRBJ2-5	CSARVGSFRETQYF	TGCAGTGCTAGAGTAGGGAGCTTTCGTGAGACCCAGTACTTC
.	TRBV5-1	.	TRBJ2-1	CASSWGGVNEQFF	TGCGCCAGCAGCTGGGGTGGGGTAAATGAGCAGTTCTTC
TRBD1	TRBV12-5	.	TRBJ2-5	CASGLSGTGTETQYF	TGTGCTAGTGGTCTCTCCGGGACAGGAACAGAGACCCAGTACTTC
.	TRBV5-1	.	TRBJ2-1	CASSEDSYNEQFF	TGCGCCAGCAGCGAGGACAGCTACAATGAGCAGTTCTTC